The T cell receptor beta chain under discussion was sequenced for a study of T cells in Graves' hyperthyroidism and ophthalmopathy. Study results and caveats: Stable hyperthyroidism and ophthalmopathy were separated using 13 V-J signatures.

Regarding this clonotype: The antigen is unknown.

Germline V gives CDR1 SNHLY, CDR2 FYNNEI. CDR3 length equals 15 residues. V lost 4 bases, J lost 5 bases, and 17 bases lay in between. RNA transcripts served as the template for amplifying TCR beta CDR3 regions. RT-PCR in the first round (using the HTBI primer set) targeted the TCR CDR3. TCRdb redid the calling of the multiplex PCR reads with MiXCR, one entry per CDR3 protein. Of about 410,000 distinct CDR3 sequences in the sample, approximately 15% were seen once. This clonotype originated in a man aged 18 to 30 with Graves' ophthalmopathy. V gene TRBV2 combines with J gene TRBJ2-5, with D possibly being TRBD1 or TRBD2 (5 bases each). Sequenced input: blood. The CDR3 nucleotides read TGTGCCAGCAGTGGATCGACAGAGGGAGAGGAGACCCAGTACTTC. As protein: CASSGSTEGEETQYF. Full variable domain (remainder filled in from reference TRBV2 and TRBJ2-5): EPEVTQTPSHQVTQMGQEVILRCVPISNHLYFYWYRQILGQKVEFLVSFYNNEISEKSEIFDDQFSVERPDGSNFTLKIRSTKLEDSAMYFCASSGSTEGEETQYFGPGTRLLVL.